This TCR beta chain was profiled in a study of blood T cell repertoires in COVID-19. This CDR3 has 16 amino acids. V was clipped by 5 bases and J by 0 bases; unmatched bases: 4. Per the germline V gene, CDR1 is MNHEY and CDR2 is SMNVEV (reference sequence). Original analysis: Quantification of nucleated cells was approximated via reference gene primer amplification. Clones were read by immunoSEQ multiplex PCR, and TCRdb kept only the in-frame ones, dropping some. V and J calls and clone size are as listed in that table; D and trimming were resolved from the DNA. The sample includes around 140,000 clones, roughly 90% of them seen just once.

The sample comprised peripheral blood. The sequence was collected from a man in his 70s with active COVID-19. This chain links TRBV27 with TRBJ2-3; TRBD1 matches 11 bases. The CDR3 DNA reads TGTGCCAGCAGTCTCGGACAGGGGGCGAGCACAGATACGCAGTATTTT. This codes for CASSLGQGASTDTQYF.